A single sample gave rise to the 10 T cell receptor beta chains below, sequenced in a study of T cell clonotyping in hematopoietic cell transplantation. Sequencing used immunoSEQ multiplex PCR; TCRdb keeps in-frame clones, though not all of them. The sample records approximately 17,000 clones, 70% to 75% being singletons. The material sequenced was peripheral blood mononuclear cells. These TCRs come from a woman aged 60-70 years in good health. Some clones in this sample may be carry-over from other donors' samples.

By share, this clone ranks as large. The V call is TRBV27, the J call TRBJ1-1; D is ambiguous. The CDR3 runs 14 residues. CDR1 is MNHEY and CDR2 is SMNVEV in the germline V gene (reference sequence). Trimming took 6 bases from V and 1 from J, leaving 12 bases between them. The CDR3, as DNA: TGTGCCAGCAGCCTCCCACCCCCGAACACTGAAGCTTTCTTT. This gives the protein CASSLPPPNTEAFF.

The chain is built from TRBV6-6 and TRBJ2-7; unclear D gene. From germline, CDR1 is MNHNY and CDR2 SVGAGI (reference sequence). V lost 2 bases to trimming and J lost 3 bases, with 8 bases between them. The CDR3 is 13 amino acids. DNA for the CDR3: TGTGCCAGCAGTTACCTATCCGGCTACGAGCAGTACTTC. It encodes CASSYLSGYEQYF.

This clone was found a few times. The CDR3 spells CASSPTGSWTEAFF. DNA for the CDR3: TGTGCCAGCAGTCCCACAGGGAGTTGGACTGAAGCTTTCTTT. The chain uses TRBV28 and TRBJ1-1, with a weak D call TRBD1 (6 bases). The CDR3 sequence is 14 residues long. V was trimmed by 5 bases and J by 5 bases, leaving 15 bases between them. CDR1 is MDHEN, CDR2 SYDVKM, per germline.

The V gene is TRBV2, the J gene TRBJ1-5; D is ambiguous. Trimming took 4 bases from V and 4 from J, leaving 17 bases between them. There are 16 residues in the CDR3. In germline, CDR1 is SNHLY, CDR2 FYNNEI. CDR3 protein: CASSAFGQARNQPQHF. For the CDR3, the DNA is TGTGCCAGCAGTGCTTTCGGGCAGGCTAGAAATCAGCCCCAGCATTTT. The complete variable domain, with remaining parts taken from reference TRBV2 and TRBJ1-5, reads EPEVTQTPSHQVTQMGQEVILRCVPISNHLYFYWYRQILGQKVEFLVSFYNNEISEKSEIFDDQFSVERPDGSNFTLKIRSTKLEDSAMYFCASSAFGQARNQPQHFGDGTRLSIL.

This sequence joins TRBV5-1 and TRBJ1-1; D gene unclear. This CDR3 has 14 amino acids. Germline-derived CDR1 and CDR2 are SGHRS and YFSETQ. The germline V and J ends were trimmed by 0 bases and 0 bases, with 6 bases remaining between them. The CDR3 loop is CASSLARMNTEAFF. The CDR3 DNA reads as TGCGCCAGCAGCTTGGCCCGAATGAACACTGAAGCTTTCTTT.

The chain has TRBV5-4 and TRBJ1-2; D is possibly TRBD1 (5 bases). V was clipped by 1 base and J by 4 bases, with 14 bases between them. Germline V CDR1 and CDR2: SGHNT, YYREEE (reference sequence). The CDR3 consists of 15 residues. In DNA form, the CDR3 reads TGTGCCAGCAGCTTGCCCGGATGGACACTCTATGGCTACACCTTC. Its protein is CASSLPGWTLYGYTF.

The genes are TRBV13 and TRBJ1-2, with 7 nucleotides matching TRBD1. With V trimmed by 6 bases and J by 4 bases, 8 bases remained unmatched. CDR3 length: 14 amino acids. CDR1 and CDR2 (germline): PRHDT, FYEKMQ (reference sequence). CDR3 protein: CASRSGTDFYGYTF. The CDR3 coding sequence is TGTGCCAGCAGGTCCGGGACAGACTTCTATGGCTACACCTTC.

The rearrangement links TRBV11-2 to TRBJ2-7; D possibly corresponds to TRBD1 (5 bases). This CDR3 is 12 amino acids long. Looked up from germline, CDR1 is SGHAT and CDR2 is FQNNGV. V lost 5 bases, J lost 4 bases, and 9 bases lay in between. CDR3 DNA sequence: TGTGCCAGCAGCCCCCAGGGTTACGAGCAGTACTTC. This encodes CASSPQGYEQYF.

This sequence joins TRBV10-3 and TRBJ1-1; 7 bases map to TRBD1. Germline V gene sequence: CDR1 ENHRY, CDR2 SYGVKD. This CDR3 spans 12 amino acids. Trimming removed 7 bases from V and 5 bases from J; junction bases left unmatched: 4. CDR3 residues: CAIKKGATEAFF. The CDR3, as DNA: TGTGCCATCAAGAAGGGGGCGACTGAAGCTTTCTTT.

This clone was counted a single time. This chain uses TRBV6-5 with TRBJ2-2; 8 bases match TRBD2. With 1 base clipped from V and 2 bases from J, the junction kept 3 bases outside the gene matches. This CDR3 has 16 residues. Germline CDR1 and CDR2: MNHEY and SVGAGI. The CDR3 bases are TGTGCCAGCAGTTACTTTAGCGGGACTAACACCGGGGAGCTGTTTTTT. This translates into CASSYFSGTNTGELFF.